What follows describes a single TCR beta chain. From germline, CDR1 is SGHTA and CDR2 FQGNSA. This CDR3 spans 13 amino acids. V lost 5 bases, J lost 7 bases, and 14 bases lay in between. Clones were read by immunoSEQ multiplex PCR, and TCRdb kept only the in-frame ones, dropping some. Of about 33,000 clones listed, approximately 89% are singletons. The record originates from a study of preoperative IRX-2 immunotherapy in early breast cancer. Treatment specified: preoperative locoregional IRX-2 cytokine immunotherapy. The sequenced sample was tumor tissue, obtained after IRX-2 immunotherapy. V is TRBV7-2 and J is TRBJ1-1, with D maybe TRBD1 (5 bases). This clonotype was sampled from a human donor with breast cancer. The CDR3 here is CASSPGRLLEAFF. CDR3 nucleotides: TGTGCCAGCAGCCCGGGACGCCTCCTTGAAGCTTTCTTT. Full variable domain (rest looked up from reference TRBV7-2 and TRBJ1-1): GAGVSQSPSNKVTEKGKDVELRCDPISGHTALYWYRQSLGQGLEFLIYFQGNSAPDKSGLPSDRFSAERTGGSVSTLTIQRTQQEDSAVYLCASSPGRLLEAFFGQGTRLTVV.